The 12 T cell receptor beta chains reported below all come from one sample, sequenced in a study of T cell responses to AZD1222 COVID-19 vaccine. Clones were sequenced by immunoSEQ multiplex PCR, and TCRdb holds only the in-frame ones, with some missing. Of over 85,000 clones listed, about 95% are singletons. Specimen: peripheral blood, collected 28 days after the second AZD1222 dose. These receptors were taken from an adult who received the AZD1222 COVID-19 vaccine.

The chain couples TRBV2 to TRBJ2-3, with TRBD2 matching over 7 bases. V shed 6 bases, J shed 1 base, and the junction held 31 bases outside the gene matches. The CDR3 has 23 residues. From germline, CDR1 is SNHLY and CDR2 FYNNEI. The CDR3 DNA sequence: TGTGCCAGCAGGGCCTGGGGGGGAAATACAGGAATCGGCTGGGTCGGGGGCACAGATACGCAGTATTTT. Its protein product is CASRAWGGNTGIGWVGGTDTQYF. Looking up the rest from reference TRBV2 and TRBJ2-3 gives the full variable domain: EPEVTQTPSHQVTQMGQEVILRCVPISNHLYFYWYRQILGQKVEFLVSFYNNEISEKSEIFDDQFSVERPDGSNFTLKIRSTKLEDSAMYFCASRAWGGNTGIGWVGGTDTQYFGPGTRLTVL.

This clone was seen just once. This chain links TRBV6-2 or TRBV6-3 with TRBJ2-1; D gene uncertain. CDR1 and CDR2 from the germline V gene are MNHEY and SVGEGT. This CDR3 region has 16 residues. Trimming cost V 2 bases and J 6 bases, with 17 bases left between them. The CDR3 bases are TGTGCCAGCAGTTACGCTGTTCAGGTTCTCCCCAATGAGCAGTTCTTC. This codes for CASSYAVQVLPNEQFF.

The chain uses TRBV25-1 and TRBJ2-7, with a weak D call TRBD1 (5 bases). The CDR3 spans 13 residues. V was clipped by 3 bases and J by 4 bases, with 10 bases between them. Germline assignment: CDR1 MGHDK and CDR2 SYGVNS. The CDR3 reads CASSDPGLYEQYF. CDR3 bases: TGTGCCAGCAGTGACCCAGGGTTATACGAGCAGTACTTC.

The rearrangement uses TRBV27 and TRBJ2-3, with TRBD2 as a possible D gene (7 bases). This CDR3 is 15 amino acids long. Trimming removed 5 bases at V and 4 bases at J, with 16 bases between. Germline CDR1 and CDR2: MNHEY and SMNVEV (reference sequence). As DNA, the CDR3 is TGTGCCAGCAGTCCTCCCTGGGGGGGCGCAGATACGCAGTATTTT. As protein: CASSPPWGGADTQYF.

V usage is TRBV6-1 and J usage is TRBJ1-3; possibly TRBD1 for D (6 bases). CDR1 and CDR2 (germline): MNHNS, SASEGT. This CDR3 spans 17 amino acids. The V and J ends lost 1 base and 2 bases respectively, with 15 bases between them. The CDR3 region has the DNA TGTGCCAGCAGTGAAGTATCAACAGGGTTGGCTGGAAACACCATATATTTT. As protein: CASSEVSTGLAGNTIYF.

V usage is TRBV3-1 (or the pseudogene TRBV3-2) and J usage is TRBJ2-7; D remains unclear. Between the trimmed V and J ends, which lost 0 bases and 0 bases, there was a span of 9 bases. The CDR3 extends over 15 amino acids. Germline CDR1 and CDR2: LGHDT and YNNKEL (reference sequence). The CDR3 here is CASSQEPRSSYEQYF. CDR3 DNA sequence: TGTGCCAGCAGCCAAGAGCCTCGGTCCTCCTACGAGCAGTACTTC.

The chain uses TRBV3-1 (or the pseudogene TRBV3-2) and TRBJ2-7; D unclear. V gave up 6 bases and J gave up 7 bases, with 13 bases separating them. The CDR3 totals 12 residues. The germline V gene has CDR1 LGHDT and CDR2 YNNKEL (reference sequence). DNA of the CDR3: TGTGCCAGCAGGGCCACAACTGGGGAGCAGTACTTC. Protein product: CASRATTGEQYF.

This clone was seen only once. CDR3 protein: CASSLKNPNEQFF. CDR3 nucleotide sequence: TGTGCCAGCAGCTTAAAGAATCCCAATGAGCAGTTCTTC. The chain combines TRBV13 with TRBJ2-1; D gene uncertain. Trimming removed 2 bases from V and 6 bases from J, with 8 bases in between. The CDR3 has 13 amino acids. Per the germline V gene, CDR1 is PRHDT and CDR2 is FYEKMQ (reference sequence).

The chain combines TRBV6-2 or TRBV6-3 with TRBJ1-2; D not certain. In germline, CDR1 is MNHEY, CDR2 SVGEGT. Trimming left V 0 bases short and J 7 bases short, with 12 bases between. This CDR3 is built from 14 residues. The CDR3 loop is CASSYSNRARGYTF. CDR3 sequence (DNA): TGTGCCAGCAGTTACTCGAATAGGGCACGTGGCTACACCTTC.

Here the CDR3 DNA reads TGTGCCAGCAGTGAGGGGTTCCCGAACTATGGCTACACCTTC. It encodes CASSEGFPNYGYTF. The genes are TRBV2 and TRBJ1-2, with no clear D. Trimming shortened V by 3 bases and J by 2 bases, and 10 bases separated the two germline ends. CDR3 size: 14 residues. Looked up from germline, CDR1 is SNHLY and CDR2 is FYNNEI.

The chain employs TRBV4-1 and TRBJ2-7, with TRBD1 matching 7 bases. Germline assignment: CDR1 MGHRA and CDR2 YSYEKL. The CDR3 loop spans 15 amino acids. V shed 3 bases and J 6 bases; nucleotides not matched to a gene: 11. The CDR3: CASSHLQGFTAEQYF. The CDR3 DNA reads TGCGCCAGCAGCCACCTACAGGGGTTTACGGCCGAGCAGTACTTC.

This chain uses TRBV3-1 (or the pseudogene TRBV3-2) with TRBJ1-1, with D unclear. The germline V and J ends were trimmed by 0 bases and 0 bases, with 14 bases remaining between them. The germline CDR1 and CDR2 sequences are LGHDT and YNNKEL (reference sequence). This CDR3 has 17 amino acids. The CDR3 nucleotides read TGTGCCAGCAGCCAAGAGGCAGGAACTTATATGAACACTGAAGCTTTCTTT. It translates to CASSQEAGTYMNTEAFF.